This T cell receptor (beta chain) was documented in a study of OX40 agonist ivuxolimab in advanced cancers. Study as a whole: Partial responses were observed in three patients, of whom one had hepatocellular carcinoma and two had cutaneous melanoma.

The V gene's germline CDR1 is MNHEY and CDR2 SVGAGI. The CDR3 length is 13 residues. V was clipped by 5 bases and J by 2 bases, with 9 bases between them. General study findings and limits: Some nonresponders likewise displayed low normalized T-cell clonal expansion.

Produced via immunoSEQ multiplex PCR; TCRdb's table is partial and in-frame only. This sample carries over 35,000 clones, 74% of them seen once, and the ten largest clones take approximately 17%. As concerns this clone: Antigen unknown.

At cycle 4 day 1, cycle 7 day 1, and baseline, blood was sampled. The material sequenced was CD4+ or CD8+ T cells sorted from blood, taken in a trial of the OX40 agonist ivuxolimab. The chain uses TRBV6-5 and TRBJ1-1, with D unresolved. The receptor was isolated from an adult with an advanced solid tumor such as melanoma, head and neck, liver or kidney cancer. DNA for the CDR3: TGTGCCAGCAGTGACAAACGTAACACTGAAGCTTTCTTT. Encoded protein: CASSDKRNTEAFF.